Below, 27 T cell receptor beta chains from the same sample are listed, as sequenced in a study of T cells in Graves' hyperthyroidism and ophthalmopathy. Amplification of TCR beta CDR3 regions used RNA as the template. First-round RT-PCR with HTBI primers amplified the TCR CDR3 region. TCRdb independently ran MiXCR on the multiplex PCR reads; one entry per CDR3 protein. The data show more than 300,000 distinct CDR3 sequences, approximately 17% seen once. Sequencing was performed on blood. Receptors originate from a man aged 18 to 30 with Graves' ophthalmopathy.

The DNA of the CDR3 is TGTGCCAGCAGCTGGGGACCTCCAGGTAATGAGCAGTTCTTC. The encoded protein is CASSWGPPGNEQFF. The gene calls are TRBV7-2 and TRBJ2-1, with D possibly being TRBD1 or TRBD2 (5 bases each). From germline, CDR1 is SGHTA and CDR2 FQGNSA. With 4 bases removed from V and 7 bases from J, the gap between germline ends came to 14 bases. CDR3 length: 14 amino acids.

About this clonotype itself: This may be a read error, as it is one base from a much larger clone. The chain combines TRBV9 with TRBJ1-2; D unresolved. This CDR3 is 13 amino acids long. Germline V gives CDR1 SGDLS, CDR2 YYNGEE. CDR3 bases: TGTGCCAGCAGCGTAACGGCATCATATGGCCACACCTTC. It yields the protein CASSVTASYGHTF.

This clonotype was counted many times. This rearrangement joins TRBV18 to TRBJ2-5; D remains unclear. V gave up 5 bases and J gave up 9 bases, with 10 bases separating them. The CDR3 sequence is 11 residues long. Germline V gene data show CDR1 as KGHSH and CDR2 as LQKENI. CDR3 protein: CASSSDVAQYF. CDR3 in DNA: TGTGCCAGCTCATCGGATGTGGCCCAGTACTTC.

Concerning this clonotype itself: A much larger clone differs by one base, so this may be a read error. V is TRBV6-4 and J is TRBJ2-3; 11 nucleotides agree with TRBD1. The CDR3 is 15 residues long. Per germline, CDR1 MRHNA and CDR2 SNTAGT. The trim removed 2 bases at V and 4 bases at J, leaving 2 bases unmatched. This CDR3 reads CASSDRTGGADTQYF. As DNA, the CDR3 is TGTGCCAGCAGTGACCGGACAGGGGGCGCAGATACGCAGTATTTT.

J is TRBJ1-1 and V is TRBV7-2; D might be TRBD1 (6 bases). This CDR3 has 15 amino acids. V lost 5 bases and J 10 bases, leaving 23 bases between the germline ends. Germline CDR1 SGHTA, CDR2 FQGNSA. CDR3 protein: CASSASAGAGTSAFF. The DNA for the CDR3 is TGTGCCAGCAGCGCCAGTGCAGGGGCTGGGACGTCAGCTTTCTTT.

There are a few counts of this clonotype. The chain is built from TRBV7-9 and TRBJ1-2; D call uncertain. The CDR3 length is 15 residues. V was shortened by 5 bases and J by 0 bases, with 13 bases between the two germline ends. Germline lookup yields CDR1 SEHNR and CDR2 FQNEAQ (reference sequence). CDR3 sequence (DNA): TGTGCCAGCAGCCTATCCACCCTAGCTAACTATGGCTACACCTTC. The encoded protein is CASSLSTLANYGYTF.

This clonotype was counted at least ten times. The chain recombines TRBV20-1 with TRBJ1-5; D gene uncertain. This CDR3 comprises 19 residues. Trimming stripped 1 base from V and 4 bases from J, with 26 bases between. The germline V gene encodes CDR1 DFQATT and CDR2 SNEGSKA (reference sequence). DNA for the CDR3: TGCAGTGCTAGAGGGGTGTTTGCTGATACATGGTTGGGGAATCAGCCCCAGCATTTT. Protein product: CSARGVFADTWLGNQPQHF.

This clonotype occurred many times. V usage is TRBV12-3 or TRBV12-4 and J usage is TRBJ1-2; D is ambiguous. This CDR3 is 14 amino acids long. Trimming cost V 0 bases and J 6 bases, with 11 bases left between them. In DNA form, the CDR3 reads TGTGCCAGCAGTTTAGCGCGCACATCCCATGGCTACACCTTC. Protein product: CASSLARTSHGYTF.

This chain joins TRBV7-2 and TRBJ1-5, with TRBD1 as a possible D gene (6 bases). Germline lookup yields CDR1 SGHTA and CDR2 FQGNSA. V lost 1 base and J lost 6, with 10 bases in between. The CDR3 spans 14 residues. Written as DNA, the CDR3 is TGTGCCAGCAGCTTAGTAAAGGGGGGTCAGCCCCAGCATTTT. It yields the protein CASSLVKGGQPQHF. Full variable domain (remainder filled in from reference TRBV7-2 and TRBJ1-5): GAGVSQSPSNKVTEKGKDVELRCDPISGHTALYWYRQSLGQGLEFLIYFQGNSAPDKSGLPSDRFSAERTGGSVSTLTIQRTQQEDSAVYLCASSLVKGGQPQHFGDGTRLSIL.

The sample holds many counts of this clonotype. The V gene is TRBV3-1, the J gene TRBJ2-2; TRBD1 agrees at 8 bases. After removal of 4 bases from V and 5 bases from J, the junction contained 9 bases not matched to a gene. The length of the CDR3 is 16 residues. Germline V gives CDR1 LGHDT, CDR2 YNNKEL (reference sequence). The CDR3 spells CASSRVGRGRTGELFF. The CDR3 DNA reads as TGTGCCAGCAGCCGAGTGGGCAGGGGGCGGACCGGGGAGCTGTTTTTT. Drawing the rest from reference TRBV3-1 and TRBJ2-2, the complete variable domain is DTAVSQTPKYLVTQMGNDKSIKCEQNLGHDTMYWYKQDSKKFLKIMFSYNNKELIINETVPNRFSPKSPDKAHLNLHINSLELGDSAVYFCASSRVGRGRTGELFFGEGSRLTVL.

This clonotype was seen many times. This chain joins TRBV28 and TRBJ1-2; no reliable D call. The germline V and J ends were trimmed by 6 bases and 5 bases, with 13 bases remaining between them. Per germline, CDR1 MDHEN and CDR2 SYDVKM. The CDR3 is 13 residues long. In DNA form, the CDR3 reads TGTGCCAGCAGCTGGGCCCGAGGTTATGGCTACACCTTC. Translated, it gives CASSWARGYGYTF.

This clonotype was recorded at least ten times. This chain links TRBV6-5 with TRBJ1-1; maybe TRBD1 (5 bases). Germline lookup yields CDR1 MNHEY and CDR2 SVGAGI. V was pared by 0 bases and J by 8 bases, with 10 bases between. The CDR3 length is 13 residues. The CDR3 DNA reads TGTGCCAGCAGTTACTCGACAGAAGCCGAAGCTTTCTTT. It specifies CASSYSTEAEAFF.

This clonotype has ten or more counts. J is TRBJ1-1 and V is TRBV7-8; D uncertain. The V gene lost 0 bases and the J gene lost 4 bases, with 6 bases spanning the gap. The CDR3 contains 13 residues. Germline-derived CDR1 and CDR2 are SGHVS and FQNEAQ. The CDR3 reads CASSLALTTEAFF. In nucleotides, the CDR3 is TGTGCCAGCAGCTTAGCCCTGACCACTGAAGCTTTCTTT.

The sample holds a few counts of this clonotype. The chain uses TRBV6-9 and TRBJ2-1; unclear D gene. Trimming removed 3 bases from V and 4 bases from J, with 7 bases in between. Germline V gives CDR1 MNHGY, CDR2 SVAAGI. The CDR3 is 13 amino acids. The CDR3 bases are TGTGCCAGCAGTTACTCCGAATACAATGAGCAGTTCTTC. Translated, it gives CASSYSEYNEQFF.

Written as DNA, the CDR3 is TGTGCCAGCAGCCCGGACGGCCACAATGAGCAGTTCTTC. Translated: CASSPDGHNEQFF. This rearrangement joins TRBV5-6 to TRBJ2-1; D not certain. The CDR3 spans 13 residues. The V gene's germline CDR1 is SGHDT and CDR2 YYEEEE. The ends were cut back, 4 bases at V and 5 bases at J, with 10 bases in the middle.

This clonotype was counted ten times or more. The rearrangement uses TRBV6-1 and TRBJ1-6, with 7 nucleotides matching TRBD1. V gave up 7 bases and J gave up 5 bases; unmatched junction bases: 8. Germline-derived CDR1 and CDR2 are MNHNS and SASEGT. This CDR3 comprises 15 residues. The CDR3 loop is CASTLQGTDNSPLHF. CDR3 bases: TGTGCCAGCACCTTACAGGGGACAGATAATTCACCCCTCCACTTT.

The chain links TRBV19 to TRBJ2-2; 8 bases match TRBD1. The V and J ends lost 6 bases and 3 bases, in that order; junction bases with no gene match: 3. The CDR3 consists of 14 residues. Germline lookup yields CDR1 LNHDA and CDR2 SQIVND (reference sequence). CDR3 DNA: TGTGCCAGTAGCGACAGGGGCTACACCGGGGAGCTGTTTTTT. Protein: CASSDRGYTGELFF.

This clonotype was seen many times. The chain joins TRBV2 to TRBJ1-1; D call uncertain. CDR3 length equals 14 residues. Germline CDR1 and CDR2: SNHLY and FYNNEI. V was cut by 7 bases and J by 1 base, with 13 bases left in between. CDR3 bases: TGTGCCAGCACCAGGTCCTCGGGGAACACTGAAGCTTTCTTT. Amino acid sequence: CASTRSSGNTEAFF.

V gene TRBV14 combines with J gene TRBJ1-4; D may be TRBD1 (5 bases). This CDR3 has 14 residues. With 4 bases removed from V and 6 bases from J, the gap between germline ends came to 12 bases. CDR1 is SGHDN, CDR2 FVKESK, per germline. This CDR3 reads CASSLGTGYEKLFF. CDR3 in DNA: TGTGCCAGCAGCCTCGGGACGGGTTATGAAAAACTGTTTTTT.

This clonotype occurred many times. V and J are TRBV4-2 and TRBJ2-5; 11 nucleotides agree with TRBD2. The germline CDR1 and CDR2 sequences are LGHNA and YNFKEQ. V gave up 0 bases and J gave up 1 base; unmatched junction bases: 4. The CDR3 is 17 amino acids. The CDR3 sequence: CASSQDGGTSGQETQYF. Here the CDR3 DNA reads TGTGCCAGCAGCCAAGATGGGGGGACTAGCGGCCAAGAGACCCAGTACTTC.

This clonotype was picked up many times. The CDR3 DNA sequence: TGCGCCAGCAGAAACCGACAGGGTATGAACACTGAAGCTTTCTTT. Residues: CASRNRQGMNTEAFF. The V and J genes are TRBV5-1 and TRBJ1-1; 7 bases agree with TRBD1. In germline, CDR1 is SGHRS, CDR2 YFSETQ. This CDR3 has 15 amino acids. The V gene end was trimmed by 5 bases and the J gene end by 0 bases; junction bases not matched to a gene: 7.

The CDR3, as DNA: TGTGCCAGCAGTGAATCACATTGGGGGAATGAGCAGTACTTC. It encodes CASSESHWGNEQYF. The rearrangement links TRBV28 to TRBJ2-1, with D perhaps being TRBD1 or TRBD2 (5 bases each). The J call may be mistaken, given a closer DNA end match to TRBJ2-7. Germline values: CDR1 MDHEN, CDR2 SYDVKM. The CDR3 covers 14 residues.

As DNA, the CDR3 is TGTGCCAGCAGGCGGGACAGGGGGGACGAAAAACTGTTTTTT. Translating it yields CASRRDRGDEKLFF. The rearrangement joins TRBV5-4 to TRBJ1-4; TRBD1 aligns across 11 bases. V was pared by 5 bases and J by 8 bases, with 5 bases of the junction left unmatched. CDR3 length: 14 residues. The germline CDR1 and CDR2 sequences are SGHNT and YYREEE (reference sequence).

The chain is built from TRBV5-1 and TRBJ2-5, with 9 bases identical to TRBD2. The CDR3 is 15 amino acids. Germline V gives CDR1 SGHRS, CDR2 YFSETQ. Unmatched junction bases numbered 12, after V lost 7 bases and J lost 5 bases. CDR3 coding DNA: TGCGCCAGCCGGGCGGGGGGGCCCATGGAGGAGACCCAGTACTTC. Translation: CASRAGGPMEETQYF.

In its sample, this clonotype was seen many times. V gene TRBV5-1 combines with J gene TRBJ2-5; 12 bases agree with TRBD1. Germline loops: CDR1 SGHRS, CDR2 YFSETQ. The CDR3 spans 15 residues. The trim removed 4 bases at V and 1 base at J, leaving 2 bases unmatched. CDR3 residues: CASSTGQGAQETQYF. In DNA form, the CDR3 reads TGCGCCAGCAGCACGGGACAGGGGGCCCAAGAGACCCAGTACTTC.

V is TRBV7-2 and J is TRBJ2-4; D unclear. The germline V gene encodes CDR1 SGHTA and CDR2 FQGNSA. The length of the CDR3 is 13 residues. With 2 bases removed from V and 2 bases from J, the gap between germline ends came to 4 bases. The CDR3 DNA follows: TGTGCCAGCAGCTTATACACCAAAAACATTCAGTACTTC. Translating it yields CASSLYTKNIQYF.

The chain carries TRBV7-9 and TRBJ2-5; the match to TRBD2 covers 9 bases. Trimming at V came to 3 bases and at J to 0 bases, leaving 2 bases not matched to a gene. The length of the CDR3 is 15 residues. Germline values: CDR1 SEHNR, CDR2 FQNEAQ (reference sequence). The CDR3 nucleotides read TGTGCCAGCAGCTTCGAGCGGGGGGACCAAGAGACCCAGTACTTC. The encoded protein is CASSFERGDQETQYF.